A single sample is the source of the 12 T cell receptor beta chains below, sequenced in a study of blood T cell repertoires in COVID-19. Profiling relied on immunoSEQ multiplex PCR, and the TCRdb table lists in-frame clones only, not all of them. The sample yields around 300,000 clones, 80% to 90% seen once. Sequencing used peripheral blood. These receptor sequences come from a woman in her 70s with acute or convalescent COVID-19.

This clone occurred a few times. The rearrangement uses TRBV6-5 and TRBJ1-2, with D possibly matching TRBD1 (5 bases). Germline-derived CDR1 and CDR2 are MNHEY and SVGAGI. This CDR3 is built from 16 residues. Trimming removed 2 bases at V and 0 bases at J, with 13 bases between. CDR3 DNA: TGTGCCAGCAGTTACACACGGGGGAGTGCTAACTATGGCTACACCTTC. Protein sequence: CASSYTRGSANYGYTF.

The CDR3 protein is CASSPAQDSFSRDGAFF. In nucleotides, the CDR3 is TGTGCCAGCAGTCCGGCCCAGGACAGCTTCTCTCGGGACGGGGCTTTCTTT. The chain joins TRBV28 to TRBJ1-1, with a weak D call TRBD1 (6 bases). Germline V lookup: CDR1 MDHEN, CDR2 SYDVKM. V lost 5 bases to trimming and J lost 11 bases, with 30 bases between them. CDR3 size: 17 residues.

The J gene is TRBJ2-7, the V gene TRBV30, with 8 nucleotides matching TRBD1. The germline CDR1 and CDR2 sequences are GTSNPN and SVGIG (reference sequence). The CDR3 spans 11 residues. The ends lost 4 bases at V and 6 bases at J; junction bases unmatched: 2. The CDR3 sequence: CAWTDRAEQYF. The CDR3 bases are TGTGCCTGGACGGACAGGGCCGAGCAGTACTTC.

The rearrangement joins TRBV5-1 to TRBJ1-1, with 7 bases that match TRBD1. V shed 4 bases, J shed 2 bases, and the junction held 5 bases outside the gene matches. There are 14 residues in the CDR3. The germline CDR1 and CDR2 sequences are SGHRS and YFSETQ. The CDR3 DNA sequence: TGCGCCAGCAGCAGTCCAGGGGGAAACACTGAAGCTTTCTTT. Its protein is CASSSPGGNTEAFF.

This rearrangement joins TRBV7-8 to TRBJ2-3; D might be TRBD1 (6 bases). From germline, CDR1 is SGHVS and CDR2 FQNEAQ. Trimming pared 6 bases from V and 0 bases from J, leaving 16 bases between. The CDR3 has 16 amino acids. For the CDR3, the DNA is TGTGCCAGCAGTAATAGAGGGGGACCTAGCACAGATACGCAGTATTTT. Translation: CASSNRGGPSTDTQYF.

This clone appeared a few times. The V and J genes are TRBV11-2 and TRBJ1-3; the D is unclear. CDR3 length: 13 residues. Trimming stripped 5 bases from V and 2 bases from J, with 7 bases between. Germline V gives CDR1 SGHAT, CDR2 FQNNGV. For the CDR3, the DNA is TGTGCCAGCAGCATCGGAGCTGGAAACACCATATATTTT. Translated, it gives CASSIGAGNTIYF.

The chain links TRBV12-5 to TRBJ1-1; 7 positions match TRBD1. After removal of 5 bases from V and 5 bases from J, the junction contained 8 bases not matched to a gene. The germline V gene encodes CDR1 LGHNT and CDR2 FRNRAP. The CDR3 is 14 amino acids. For the CDR3, the DNA is TGTGCTAGTGGTGCGGGACAGCCTAGGACTGAAGCTTTCTTT. This gives the protein CASGAGQPRTEAFF.

The chain joins TRBV10-3 to TRBJ1-6, with TRBD1 as a possible D gene (6 bases). The germline CDR1 and CDR2 sequences are ENHRY and SYGVKD. This CDR3 region has 17 residues. With 4 bases removed from V and 11 bases from J, the gap between germline ends came to 24 bases. This CDR3 is CAISGLGPQGGGPPLHF. The CDR3 DNA follows: TGTGCCATCAGTGGGTTAGGCCCCCAAGGGGGTGGACCACCCCTCCACTTT.

To note about this clone: This CDR3 is also generated by other DNA sequences in the sample. The DNA for the CDR3 is TGTGCCAGCAGTTCCCCGGGGAGGAGGAACACTGAAGCTTTCTTT. It is translated as CASSSPGRRNTEAFF. The V call is TRBV28, the J call TRBJ1-1; D is undetermined. V was trimmed by 4 bases and J by 1 base, leaving 13 bases between them. The CDR3 loop spans 15 amino acids. CDR1 and CDR2 from the germline V gene are MDHEN and SYDVKM.

The V gene is TRBV20-1, the J gene TRBJ1-1; 10 nucleotides agree with TRBD1. Germline V gene lookup returns CDR1 DFQATT and CDR2 SNEGSKA (reference sequence). V was pared by 3 bases and J by 11 bases, with 15 bases of the junction left unmatched. The CDR3 covers 15 residues. The CDR3 nucleotides are TGCAGTGCTAGTGGCGGGGACAGGGGTAACCTGAGGGCTTTCTTT. It specifies CSASGGDRGNLRAFF.

CDR3 nucleotide sequence: TGCGCCAGCAGTCCGGGACACGAAAAACTGTTTTTT. Protein sequence: CASSPGHEKLFF. The rearrangement links TRBV5-1 to TRBJ1-4; weak D call: TRBD1 (6 bases). Germline V CDR1 and CDR2: SGHRS, YFSETQ. V was cut by 5 bases and J by 8 bases, with 10 bases left in between. The CDR3 spans 12 residues.

This chain's CDR3 is CASSQTGGRFRASNTEAFF. The CDR3 DNA reads TGCGCCAGCAGCCAAACCGGAGGACGGTTTCGGGCATCGAACACTGAAGCTTTCTTT. J is TRBJ1-1 and V is TRBV4-1; D is unresolved. CDR3 size: 19 residues. The germline CDR1 and CDR2 sequences are MGHRA and YSYEKL. V gave up 2 bases and J gave up 1 base, with 23 bases separating them.